The source of this T cell receptor beta chain is a study of CD8 T cells in ankylosing spondylitis. Study-level findings and limits: There was a TCR beta motif, made of several highly homologous variants, that appeared characteristic of ankylosing spondylitis blood. Certain motif variants had earlier been reported in reactive arthritis synovial fluid and blood. Disease-associated clonotypes exhibited CD8+ identity and were relatively infrequent in peripheral blood.

From germline, CDR1 is DFQATT and CDR2 SNEGSKA (reference sequence). This CDR3 comprises 13 residues. V lost 3 bases, J lost 2 bases, and 0 bases stayed unmatched. About this clonotype itself: Its antigen is currently unknown.

5'-RACE, quantitative and with molecular barcodes, yielded the TCR beta libraries. TCRdb recomputed calls from the 5' RACE reads with MiXCR, one row per CDR3 protein. The profile shows roughly 450,000 distinct CDR3 sequences, around 26% of them singletons. This chain links TRBV20-1 with TRBJ2-1, with 8 positions matching TRBD2. The clonotype comes from a male donor with ankylosing spondylitis. Sequencing was done on a sample of blood, either unsorted or a sorted T cell fraction (not recorded which). CDR3 sequence: CSASGRAYNEQFF. DNA for the CDR3: TGCAGTGCTAGCGGGAGGGCCTACAATGAGCAGTTCTTC.